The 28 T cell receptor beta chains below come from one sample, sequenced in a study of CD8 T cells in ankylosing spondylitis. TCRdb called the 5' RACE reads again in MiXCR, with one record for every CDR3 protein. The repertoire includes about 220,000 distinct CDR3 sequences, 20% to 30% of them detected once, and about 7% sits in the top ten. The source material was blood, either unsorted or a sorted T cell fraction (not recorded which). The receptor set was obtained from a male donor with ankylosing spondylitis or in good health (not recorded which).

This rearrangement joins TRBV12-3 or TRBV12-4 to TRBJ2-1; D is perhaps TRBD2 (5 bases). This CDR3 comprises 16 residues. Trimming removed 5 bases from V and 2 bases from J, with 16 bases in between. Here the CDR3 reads CASSPGGSGAYNEQFF. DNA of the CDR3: TGTGCCAGCAGTCCCGGTGGGAGCGGAGCCTACAATGAGCAGTTCTTC.

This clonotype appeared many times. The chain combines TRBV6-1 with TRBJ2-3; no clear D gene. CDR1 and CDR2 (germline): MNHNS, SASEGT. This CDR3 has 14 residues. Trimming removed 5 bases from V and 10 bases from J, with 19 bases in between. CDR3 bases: TGTGCCAGCAGTACGCTAAAGGACGCAGTAGCGCAGTATTTT. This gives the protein CASSTLKDAVAQYF.

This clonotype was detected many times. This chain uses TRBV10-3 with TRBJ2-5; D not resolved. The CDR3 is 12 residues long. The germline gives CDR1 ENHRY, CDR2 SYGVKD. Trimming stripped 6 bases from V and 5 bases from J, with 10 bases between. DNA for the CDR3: TGTGCCATCAGGGGTGGCCACGAGACCCAGTACTTC. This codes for CAIRGGHETQYF.

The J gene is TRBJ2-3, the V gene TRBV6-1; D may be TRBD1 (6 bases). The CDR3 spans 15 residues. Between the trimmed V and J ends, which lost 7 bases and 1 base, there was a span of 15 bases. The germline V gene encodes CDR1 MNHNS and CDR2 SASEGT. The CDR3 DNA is TGTGCCAGCACCGCAAACAGGGCGCGCACAGATACGCAGTATTTT. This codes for CASTANRARTDTQYF.

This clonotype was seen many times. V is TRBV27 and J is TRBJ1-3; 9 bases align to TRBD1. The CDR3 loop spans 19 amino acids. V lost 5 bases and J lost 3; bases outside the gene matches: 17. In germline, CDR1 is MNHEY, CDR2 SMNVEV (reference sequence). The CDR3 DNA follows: TGTGCCAGCAGTCCAACCATGACTGGGACAGGGTATGGTGGAAACACCATATATTTT. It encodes CASSPTMTGTGYGGNTIYF.

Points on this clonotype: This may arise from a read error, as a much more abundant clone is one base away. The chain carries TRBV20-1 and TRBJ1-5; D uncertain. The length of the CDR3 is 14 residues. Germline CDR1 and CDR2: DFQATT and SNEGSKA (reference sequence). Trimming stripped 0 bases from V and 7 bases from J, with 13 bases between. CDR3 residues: CSARDLVETQPQHF. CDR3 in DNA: TGCAGTGCTAGAGATCTTGTCGAGACGCAGCCCCAGCATTTT.

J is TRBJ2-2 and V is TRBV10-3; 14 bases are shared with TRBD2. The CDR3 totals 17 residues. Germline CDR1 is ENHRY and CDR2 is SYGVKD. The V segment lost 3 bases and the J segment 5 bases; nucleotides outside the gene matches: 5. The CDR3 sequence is CAISDGTSGSGTGELFF. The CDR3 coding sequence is TGTGCCATCAGTGACGGGACTAGCGGGAGTGGTACCGGGGAGCTGTTTTTT.

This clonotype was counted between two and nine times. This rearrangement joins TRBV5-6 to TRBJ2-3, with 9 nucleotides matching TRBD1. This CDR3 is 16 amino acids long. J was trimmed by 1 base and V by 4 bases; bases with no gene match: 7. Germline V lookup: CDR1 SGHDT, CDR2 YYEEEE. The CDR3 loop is CASSPGTGHGTDTQYF. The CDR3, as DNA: TGTGCCAGCAGCCCCGGGACAGGGCACGGCACAGATACGCAGTATTTT.

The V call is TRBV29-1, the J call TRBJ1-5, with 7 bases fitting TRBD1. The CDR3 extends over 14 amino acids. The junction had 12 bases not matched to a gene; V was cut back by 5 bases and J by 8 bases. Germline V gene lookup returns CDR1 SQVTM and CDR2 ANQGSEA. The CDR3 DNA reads TGCAGCGTTTCGAGGGGGCGTGACGGAGAGCCCCAGCATTTT. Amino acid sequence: CSVSRGRDGEPQHF.

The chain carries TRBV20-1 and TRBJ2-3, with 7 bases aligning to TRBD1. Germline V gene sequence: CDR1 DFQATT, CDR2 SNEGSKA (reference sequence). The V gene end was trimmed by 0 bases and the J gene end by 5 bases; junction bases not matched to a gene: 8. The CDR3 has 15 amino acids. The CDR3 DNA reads TGCAGTGCTAGAGAACCGACAGGGACACGAGATACGCAGTATTTT. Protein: CSAREPTGTRDTQYF.

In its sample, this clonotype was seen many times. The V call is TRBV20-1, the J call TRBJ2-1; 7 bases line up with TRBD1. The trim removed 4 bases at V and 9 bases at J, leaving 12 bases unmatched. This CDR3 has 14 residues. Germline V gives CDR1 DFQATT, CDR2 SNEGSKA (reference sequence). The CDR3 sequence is CSATPGQKGGEQFF. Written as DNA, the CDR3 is TGCAGTGCTACACCGGGACAGAAAGGGGGTGAGCAGTTCTTC.

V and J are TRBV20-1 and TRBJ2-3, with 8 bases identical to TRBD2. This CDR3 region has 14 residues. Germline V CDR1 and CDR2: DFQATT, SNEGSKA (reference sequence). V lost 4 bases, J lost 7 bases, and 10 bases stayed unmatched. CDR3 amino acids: CSAKQVAGLNTQYF. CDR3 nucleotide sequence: TGCAGTGCTAAACAAGTAGCGGGATTGAATACGCAGTATTTT.

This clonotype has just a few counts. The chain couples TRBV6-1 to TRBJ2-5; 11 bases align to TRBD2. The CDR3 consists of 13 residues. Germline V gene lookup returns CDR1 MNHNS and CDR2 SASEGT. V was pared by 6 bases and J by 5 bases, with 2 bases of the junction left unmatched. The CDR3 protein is CASRTSGKETQYF. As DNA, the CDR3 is TGTGCCAGCAGGACTAGCGGGAAGGAGACCCAGTACTTC.

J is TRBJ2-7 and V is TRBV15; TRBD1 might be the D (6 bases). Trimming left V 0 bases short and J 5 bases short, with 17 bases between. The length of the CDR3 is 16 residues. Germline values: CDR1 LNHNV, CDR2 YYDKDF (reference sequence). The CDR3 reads CATSRDRSGRGHEQYF. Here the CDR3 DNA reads TGTGCCACCAGCAGAGATAGGTCAGGCAGGGGACACGAGCAGTACTTC. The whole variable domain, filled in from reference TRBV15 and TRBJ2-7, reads DAMVIQNPRYQVTQFGKPVTLSCSQTLNHNVMYWYQQKSSQAPKLLFHYYDKDFNNEADTPDNFQSRRPNTSFCFLDIRSPGLGDTAMYLCATSRDRSGRGHEQYFGPGTRLTVT.

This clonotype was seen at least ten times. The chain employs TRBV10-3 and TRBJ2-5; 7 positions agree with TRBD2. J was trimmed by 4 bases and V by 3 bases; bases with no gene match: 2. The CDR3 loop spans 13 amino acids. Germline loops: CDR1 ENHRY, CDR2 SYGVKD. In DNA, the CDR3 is TGTGCCATCAGTGAAGGCGGGAGAGAGACCCAGTACTTC. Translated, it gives CAISEGGRETQYF.

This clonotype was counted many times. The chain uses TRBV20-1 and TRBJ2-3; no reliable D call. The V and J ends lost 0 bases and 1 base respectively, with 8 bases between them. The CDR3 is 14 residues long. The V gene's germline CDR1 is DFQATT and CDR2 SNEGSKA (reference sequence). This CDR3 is CSARDPTGTDTQYF. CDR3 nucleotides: TGCAGTGCTAGAGATCCGACCGGCACAGATACGCAGTATTTT.

The CDR3 here is CASSPTSGRYDEQFF. CDR3 sequence (DNA): TGTGCCAGCAGCCCGACTAGCGGGAGGTATGATGAGCAGTTCTTC. V gene TRBV7-2 combines with J gene TRBJ2-1; TRBD2 matches 13 bases. The J segment lost 8 bases and the V segment lost 5 bases, leaving 6 bases of the junction unmatched. Germline V CDR1 and CDR2: SGHTA, FQGNSA. The CDR3 consists of 15 residues.

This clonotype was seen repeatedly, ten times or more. Here the CDR3 DNA reads TGTGCCAGCAGCACAGGACAGGCCATGAACACTGAAGCTTTCTTT. Its translation is CASSTGQAMNTEAFF. V is TRBV9 and J is TRBJ1-1; TRBD1 matches 7 bases. Germline lookup yields CDR1 SGDLS and CDR2 YYNGEE. CDR3 length: 15 residues. V lost 4 bases and J lost 0; bases outside the gene matches: 6.

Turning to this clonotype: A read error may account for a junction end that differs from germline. For the CDR3, the DNA is TGTGCCTGCAGCCAATTGCGGGACAGGGGCTACGAGCAGTACTTC. The encoded protein is CACSQLRDRGYEQYF. This chain uses TRBV3-1 with TRBJ2-7; 10 bases are a match to TRBD1. This CDR3 is 15 amino acids long. Germline V gives CDR1 LGHDT, CDR2 YNNKEL (reference sequence).

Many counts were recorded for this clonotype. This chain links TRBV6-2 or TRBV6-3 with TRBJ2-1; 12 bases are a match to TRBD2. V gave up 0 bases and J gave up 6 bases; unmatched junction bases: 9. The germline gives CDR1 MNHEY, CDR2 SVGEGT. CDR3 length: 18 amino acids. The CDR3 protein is CASSYSLAGGPLSNEQFF. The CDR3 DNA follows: TGTGCCAGCAGTTACTCCCTAGCGGGAGGGCCTTTGAGCAATGAGCAGTTCTTC.

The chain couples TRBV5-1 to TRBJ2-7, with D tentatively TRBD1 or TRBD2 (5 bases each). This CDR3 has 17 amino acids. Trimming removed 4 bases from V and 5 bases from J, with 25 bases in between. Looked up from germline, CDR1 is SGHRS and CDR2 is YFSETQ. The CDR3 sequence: CASSLSGPTASLDEQYF. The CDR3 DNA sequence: TGCGCCAGCAGCCTCTCGGGACCCACCGCTTCGCTTGACGAGCAGTACTTC.

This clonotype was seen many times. The CDR3 region has the DNA TGCGCCAGCAGCCGGGGGCCTGGAAACACCATATATTTT. Protein product: CASSRGPGNTIYF. The V and J genes are TRBV4-1 and TRBJ1-3; the D gene is possibly TRBD1 (6 bases). Germline CDR1 reads MGHRA; CDR2 reads YSYEKL. The CDR3 covers 13 residues. The V and J ends lost 4 bases and 2 bases respectively, with 6 bases between them.

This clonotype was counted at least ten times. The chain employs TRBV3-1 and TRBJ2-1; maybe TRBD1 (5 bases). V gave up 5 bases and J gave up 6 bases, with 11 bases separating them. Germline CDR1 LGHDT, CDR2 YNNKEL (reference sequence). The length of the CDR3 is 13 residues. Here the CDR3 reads CASSYGQGNEQFF. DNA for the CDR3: TGTGCCAGCAGCTACGGCCAGGGCAATGAGCAGTTCTTC.

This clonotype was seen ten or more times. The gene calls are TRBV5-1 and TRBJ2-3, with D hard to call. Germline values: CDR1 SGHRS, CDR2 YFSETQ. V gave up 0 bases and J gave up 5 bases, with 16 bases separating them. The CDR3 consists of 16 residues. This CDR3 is CASSLGPRSMQDTQYF. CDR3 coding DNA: TGCGCCAGCAGCTTGGGACCTAGGTCCATGCAAGATACGCAGTATTTT. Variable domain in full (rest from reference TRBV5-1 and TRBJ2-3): KAGVTQTPRYLIKTRGQQVTLSCSPISGHRSVSWYQQTPGQGLQFLFEYFSETQRNKGNFPGRFSGRQFSNSRSEMNVSTLELGDSALYLCASSLGPRSMQDTQYFGPGTRLTVL.

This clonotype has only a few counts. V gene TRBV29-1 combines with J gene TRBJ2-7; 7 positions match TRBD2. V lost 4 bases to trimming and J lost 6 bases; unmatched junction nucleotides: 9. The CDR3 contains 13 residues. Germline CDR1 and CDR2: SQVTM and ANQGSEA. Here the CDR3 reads CSVGGGGSPEQYF. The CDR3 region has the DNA TGCAGCGTTGGCGGGGGAGGGTCACCCGAGCAGTACTTC.

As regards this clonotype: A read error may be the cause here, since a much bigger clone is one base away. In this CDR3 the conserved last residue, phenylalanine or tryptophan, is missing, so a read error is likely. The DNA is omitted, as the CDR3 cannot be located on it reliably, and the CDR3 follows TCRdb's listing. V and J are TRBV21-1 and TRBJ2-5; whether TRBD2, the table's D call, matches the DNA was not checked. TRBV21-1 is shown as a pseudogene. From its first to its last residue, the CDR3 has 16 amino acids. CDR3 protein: CASTRGRREDRATQYS.

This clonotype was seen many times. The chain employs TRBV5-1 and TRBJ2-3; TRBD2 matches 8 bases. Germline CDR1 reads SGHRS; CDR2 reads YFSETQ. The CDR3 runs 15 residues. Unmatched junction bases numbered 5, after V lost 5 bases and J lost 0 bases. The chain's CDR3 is CASSRGGGSTDTQYF. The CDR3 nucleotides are TGCGCCAGCAGTCGGGGGGGCGGGAGCACAGATACGCAGTATTTT. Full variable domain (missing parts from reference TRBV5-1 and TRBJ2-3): KAGVTQTPRYLIKTRGQQVTLSCSPISGHRSVSWYQQTPGQGLQFLFEYFSETQRNKGNFPGRFSGRQFSNSRSEMNVSTLELGDSALYLCASSRGGGSTDTQYFGPGTRLTVL.

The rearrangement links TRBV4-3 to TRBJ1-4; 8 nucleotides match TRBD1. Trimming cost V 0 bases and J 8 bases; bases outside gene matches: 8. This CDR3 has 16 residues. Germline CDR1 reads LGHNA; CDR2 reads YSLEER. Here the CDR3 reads CASSQELGTGGEKLFF. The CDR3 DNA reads TGCGCCAGCAGCCAAGAATTGGGGACAGGAGGGGAAAAACTGTTTTTT.